The 29 T cell receptor beta chains below come from one sample, sequenced in a study of blood T cell repertoires in COVID-19. Measured with immunoSEQ multiplex PCR; TCRdb has only the in-frame clones, and not every one. The profile shows 85,000 to 110,000 clones, approximately 84% of them singletons. The material sequenced was peripheral blood. The receptors were sampled from a human donor in a cohort sampled during active COVID-19.

The chain has TRBV7-2 and TRBJ2-4, with 7 positions matching TRBD2. Per the germline V gene, CDR1 is SGHTA and CDR2 is FQGNSA. J lost 6 bases, V lost 1 base, and 6 bases had no gene match. The CDR3 loop spans 15 amino acids. In DNA form, the CDR3 reads TGTGCCAGCAGCTTAGTCGCGGGGGAGCTAAACATTCAGTACTTC. Its translation is CASSLVAGELNIQYF.

The rearrangement links TRBV9 to TRBJ2-3; 8 nucleotides align to TRBD2. The length of the CDR3 is 16 residues. After removal of 4 bases from V and 4 bases from J, the junction contained 11 bases not matched to a gene. The germline CDR1 and CDR2 sequences are SGDLS and YYNGEE. The CDR3 DNA reads TGTGCCAGCAGCCCCTGGGACGGGGGGGTCTCAGATACGCAGTATTTT. Protein sequence: CASSPWDGGVSDTQYF.

V and J are TRBV18 and TRBJ2-3, with 7 bases identical to TRBD1. The junction had 8 bases not matched to a gene; V was cut back by 3 bases and J by 5 bases. The germline CDR1 and CDR2 sequences are KGHSH and LQKENI. The CDR3 is 15 amino acids. This CDR3 is CASSPPTGSGDTQYF. CDR3 coding DNA: TGTGCCAGCTCACCTCCGACAGGGTCGGGAGATACGCAGTATTTT.

Only one count was recorded for this clone. This chain uses TRBV3-1 (or the pseudogene TRBV3-2) with TRBJ2-1; 9 bases line up with TRBD1. Losses at the gene ends were 0 bases for V and 4 bases for J; bases not matched to a gene: 1. In germline, CDR1 is LGHDT, CDR2 YNNKEL (reference sequence). CDR3 size: 15 residues. The DNA for the CDR3 is TGTGCCAGCAGCCAAGACGGGACAGGGTACAATGAGCAGTTCTTC. As protein: CASSQDGTGYNEQFF.

This chain uses TRBV4-1 with TRBJ2-7; tentatively, D is TRBD2 (5 bases). V was trimmed by 6 bases and J by 2 bases, leaving 14 bases between them. This CDR3 contains 14 residues. CDR1 MGHRA and CDR2 YSYEKL come from the germline V gene. In DNA, the CDR3 is TGCGCCAGCAGGACCGCTCCCGGGGCCTACGAGCAGTACTTC. Translation: CASRTAPGAYEQYF.

This clone was observed a single time. The chain employs TRBV30 and TRBJ1-1, with D unclear. Germline CDR1 GTSNPN, CDR2 SVGIG (reference sequence). The V end lost 0 bases, the J end lost 4 bases, and 6 bases lay between the germline ends. The CDR3 totals 12 residues. The CDR3 is CAWSVGSTEAFF. CDR3 in DNA: TGTGCCTGGAGTGTGGGCAGCACTGAAGCTTTCTTT.

The chain uses TRBV5-4 and TRBJ1-4; 9 nucleotides agree with TRBD1. The CDR3 runs 16 residues. Germline V gene data show CDR1 as SGHNT and CDR2 as YYREEE (reference sequence). The junction had 12 bases not matched to a gene; V was cut back by 5 bases and J by 7 bases. This chain's CDR3 is CASSTAPGQGFEKLFF. The CDR3 DNA reads TGTGCCAGCAGTACAGCCCCGGGACAGGGTTTTGAAAAACTGTTTTTT.

V gene TRBV11-2 combines with J gene TRBJ1-6; 7 bases line up with TRBD1. The CDR3 is 16 amino acids. V lost 3 bases to trimming and J lost 4 bases; unmatched junction nucleotides: 6. Germline V gives CDR1 SGHAT, CDR2 FQNNGV. CDR3 in amino acids: CASSFASGGYNSPLHF. CDR3 sequence (DNA): TGTGCCAGCAGCTTCGCGTCAGGGGGATATAATTCACCCCTCCACTTT.

The chain carries TRBV27 and TRBJ2-7; TRBD1 matches at 10 bases. V lost 5 bases to trimming and J lost 4 bases; unmatched junction nucleotides: 20. This CDR3 is 19 amino acids long. CDR1 and CDR2 from the germline V gene are MNHEY and SMNVEV (reference sequence). The CDR3: CASSPGAGQGRTGGYEQYF. CDR3 nucleotides: TGTGCCAGCAGTCCTGGGGCGGGACAGGGGAGGACTGGTGGGTACGAGCAGTACTTC.

CDR3 loop: CATSPWQGESPLHF. The DNA of the CDR3 is TGTGCCACCAGTCCATGGCAGGGGGAGTCACCCCTCCACTTT. The genes are TRBV15 and TRBJ1-6; 7 nucleotides match TRBD1. Germline CDR1 and CDR2: LNHNV and YYDKDF (reference sequence). Trimming cost V 6 bases and J 10 bases; bases outside gene matches: 9. The CDR3 totals 14 residues.

This clone was picked up one time. V is TRBV9 and J is TRBJ2-5, with TRBD2 identical over 7 bases. The trim removed 3 bases at V and 7 bases at J, leaving 9 bases unmatched. The germline V gene has CDR1 SGDLS and CDR2 YYNGEE. The CDR3 length is 14 residues. CDR3 in DNA: TGTGCCAGCAGCGCCCCCGGGGGGACCGGGACCCAGTACTTC. It yields the protein CASSAPGGTGTQYF.

The sample holds a few counts of this clone. The V and J genes are TRBV4-1 and TRBJ1-5, with 7 bases identical to TRBD1. Germline CDR1 is MGHRA and CDR2 is YSYEKL. V lost 0 bases, J lost 13 bases, and 6 bases stayed unmatched. This CDR3 contains 13 residues. In DNA form, the CDR3 reads TGCGCCAGCAGCCAAGATTATAGGGGACAGCAGCATTTT. This codes for CASSQDYRGQQHF.

The rearrangement uses TRBV18 and TRBJ1-1, with 9 bases lining up with TRBD1. The CDR3 is 17 amino acids. V was pared by 5 bases and J by 1 base, with 11 bases of the junction left unmatched. Germline V gives CDR1 KGHSH, CDR2 LQKENI. CDR3 sequence (DNA): TGTGCCAGCTCAGTTCGACAGGGGGTCATAGAGAACACTGAAGCTTTCTTT. Translating gives CASSVRQGVIENTEAFF.

The CDR3 coding sequence is TGTGCCAGCAGTGAGGAGGGACAGAGAAATGAAAAACTGTTTTTT. Protein product: CASSEEGQRNEKLFF. This chain connects TRBV2 to TRBJ1-4, with 7 bases identical to TRBD1. This CDR3 is 15 amino acids long. In germline, CDR1 is SNHLY, CDR2 FYNNEI. V was pared by 3 bases and J by 5 bases, with 6 bases of the junction left unmatched.

In the case of this clone: The junction shows a germline mismatch at one end, possibly a read error. This chain connects TRBV28 to TRBJ1-4, with no clear D. This CDR3 spans 13 amino acids. Germline values: CDR1 MDHEN, CDR2 SYDVKM. CDR3 DNA: TGTGCCAGCCGACACCGGACTAACGAAAAACTGTTTTTT. As protein: CASRHRTNEKLFF.

V gene TRBV4-3 combines with J gene TRBJ2-3, with 9 nucleotides matching TRBD2. Trimming at V came to 6 bases and at J to 6 bases, leaving 13 bases not matched to a gene. The CDR3 loop spans 16 amino acids. Germline CDR1 reads LGHNA; CDR2 reads YSLEER. The CDR3 coding sequence is TGCGCCAGCAGGGCCGGGAGAGCGGGGGGCCTCGATACGCAGTATTTT. Its protein product is CASRAGRAGGLDTQYF.

The J gene is TRBJ2-1, the V gene TRBV5-6; weak D call: TRBD2 (6 bases). V dropped 4 bases and J dropped 3 bases, with 8 bases sitting between them. The CDR3 sequence is 13 residues long. Looked up from germline, CDR1 is SGHDT and CDR2 is YYEEEE. The chain's CDR3 is CASSGRNYNEQFF. CDR3 sequence (DNA): TGTGCCAGCAGCGGGAGGAACTACAATGAGCAGTTCTTC. The full variable domain, in which reference TRBV5-6 and TRBJ2-1 provide the parts outside the CDR3, is DAGVTQSPTHLIKTRGQQVTLRCSPKSGHDTVSWYQQALGQGPQFIFQYYEEEERQRGNFPDRFSGHQFPNYSSELNVNALLLGDSALYLCASSGRNYNEQFFGPGTRLTVL.

The chain combines TRBV19 with TRBJ2-1; 12 bases match TRBD2. V gave up 6 bases and J gave up 3 bases; unmatched junction bases: 0. The CDR3 is 14 amino acids. CDR1 and CDR2 (germline): LNHDA, SQIVND (reference sequence). CDR3 residues: CASRLAGGYNEQFF. The CDR3 coding sequence is TGTGCCAGTAGACTAGCGGGGGGCTACAATGAGCAGTTCTTC.

V and J are TRBV7-2 and TRBJ1-2; D not certain. V was trimmed by 5 bases and J by 2 bases, leaving 9 bases between them. This CDR3 has 13 residues. From germline, CDR1 is SGHTA and CDR2 FQGNSA. In DNA, the CDR3 is TGTGCCAGCAGCCCCCCGGGGAACTATGGCTACACCTTC. This gives the protein CASSPPGNYGYTF.

In the case of this clone: A much larger clonotype is one base distant, so this may be a read error. The chain joins TRBV5-4 to TRBJ2-2; D is perhaps TRBD1 (6 bases). With 3 bases removed from V and 3 bases from J, the gap between germline ends came to 9 bases. The CDR3 length is 14 residues. Germline V lookup: CDR1 SGHNT, CDR2 YYREEE (reference sequence). The CDR3 protein is CASSSYRDTGELFF. As DNA, the CDR3 is TGTGCCAGCAGCTCCTACAGGGACACCGGGGAGCTGTTTTTT.

This clone occurred once. V is TRBV9 and J is TRBJ2-3, with 7 nucleotides matching TRBD2. Germline V lookup: CDR1 SGDLS, CDR2 YYNGEE. V gave up 0 bases and J gave up 7 bases; unmatched junction bases: 17. This CDR3 contains 18 residues. The CDR3 is CASSVDPRGGGWVNTQYF. CDR3 DNA: TGTGCCAGCAGCGTAGACCCACGTGGGGGGGGATGGGTAAATACGCAGTATTTT. The full variable domain, rest sourced from reference TRBV9 and TRBJ2-3, is DSGVTQTPKHLITATGQRVTLRCSPRSGDLSVYWYQQSLDQGLQFLIQYYNGEERAKGNILERFSAQQFPDLHSELNLSSLELGDSALYFCASSVDPRGGGWVNTQYFGPGTRLTVL.

This clone has only a few counts. Other DNA sequences in this specimen translate into the identical CDR3. V is TRBV7-3 and J is TRBJ2-7; maybe TRBD1 (5 bases). This CDR3 is 15 amino acids long. V was cut by 1 base and J by 1 base, with 11 bases left in between. The germline gives CDR1 SGHTA, CDR2 FQGTGA. The CDR3 DNA reads as TGTGCCAGCAGCTTAATGGTGGGGCAATCCTACGAGCAGTACTTC. It is translated as CASSLMVGQSYEQYF. The whole variable domain, filled in from reference TRBV7-3 and TRBJ2-7, reads GAGVSQTPSNKVTEKGKYVELRCDPISGHTALYWYRQSLGQGPEFLIYFQGTGAADDSGLPNDRFFAVRPEGSVSTLKIQRTERGDSAVYLCASSLMVGQSYEQYFGPGTRLTVT.

This clone was seen a single time. The CDR3 sequence: CASRGPAGGGEQYF. The CDR3 nucleotides are TGTGCCAGCAGGGGCCCAGCAGGGGGCGGCGAGCAGTACTTC. The rearrangement uses TRBV28 and TRBJ2-7; 8 bases match TRBD1. The CDR3 runs 14 residues. Looked up from germline, CDR1 is MDHEN and CDR2 is SYDVKM. V shed 6 bases, J shed 6 bases, and the junction held 10 bases outside the gene matches.

The chain is built from TRBV7-3 and TRBJ2-1; TRBD2 matches at 12 bases. V dropped 5 bases and J dropped 6; count of bases not matched to a gene: 5. Germline CDR1 and CDR2: SGHTA and FQGTGA. The CDR3 runs 15 residues. The CDR3 loop is CASSKTSGGPNEQFF. Here the CDR3 DNA reads TGTGCCAGCAGCAAAACTAGCGGGGGGCCCAATGAGCAGTTCTTC.

The V call is TRBV13, the J call TRBJ2-7, with D perhaps TRBD2 (6 bases). Per germline, CDR1 PRHDT and CDR2 FYEKMQ (reference sequence). Trimming took 8 bases from V and 0 from J, leaving 14 bases between them. The CDR3 is made up of 14 amino acids. The CDR3 nucleotides read TGTGCCAGCCGTTCGGCGGGGCGCTCCTACGAGCAGTACTTC. Residues: CASRSAGRSYEQYF.

This clone was recorded once. The rearrangement links TRBV12-3 or TRBV12-4 to TRBJ1-1; 8 bases are a match to TRBD1. CDR3 length: 13 residues. The ends lost 3 bases at V and 4 bases at J; junction bases unmatched: 1. Here the CDR3 reads CASSLTGVTEAFF. The DNA of the CDR3 is TGTGCCAGCAGTTTGACAGGGGTCACTGAAGCTTTCTTT.

There are a few counts of this clone. This chain joins TRBV9 and TRBJ1-1; 8 bases fit TRBD1. The CDR3 is 15 amino acids. V lost 4 bases, J lost 4 bases, and 9 bases stayed unmatched. CDR1 SGDLS and CDR2 YYNGEE come from the germline V gene. CDR3 amino acids: CASSSRQGLPTEAFF. As DNA, the CDR3 is TGTGCCAGCAGCTCTCGACAGGGGCTGCCCACTGAAGCTTTCTTT.

This clone showed up just once. V and J are TRBV5-1 and TRBJ1-2, with TRBD1 as a possible D gene (6 bases). Germline V gene lookup returns CDR1 SGHRS and CDR2 YFSETQ. The CDR3 loop spans 14 amino acids. V was clipped by 4 bases and J by 1 base, with 11 bases between them. CDR3 bases: TGCGCCAGCAGCCTGACAGGTCTTAACTATGGCTACACCTTC. Translating gives CASSLTGLNYGYTF.

The table lists this clone with a few counts. The chain combines TRBV5-1 with TRBJ1-1, with 7 bases identical to TRBD1. The CDR3 has 16 residues. Germline-derived CDR1 and CDR2 are SGHRS and YFSETQ. Trimming took 1 base from V and 1 from J; bases not matched to a gene: 7. CDR3 region: CASSLLSGTENTEAFF. The CDR3 DNA reads TGCGCCAGCAGCTTGTTATCCGGGACAGAGAACACTGAAGCTTTCTTT.